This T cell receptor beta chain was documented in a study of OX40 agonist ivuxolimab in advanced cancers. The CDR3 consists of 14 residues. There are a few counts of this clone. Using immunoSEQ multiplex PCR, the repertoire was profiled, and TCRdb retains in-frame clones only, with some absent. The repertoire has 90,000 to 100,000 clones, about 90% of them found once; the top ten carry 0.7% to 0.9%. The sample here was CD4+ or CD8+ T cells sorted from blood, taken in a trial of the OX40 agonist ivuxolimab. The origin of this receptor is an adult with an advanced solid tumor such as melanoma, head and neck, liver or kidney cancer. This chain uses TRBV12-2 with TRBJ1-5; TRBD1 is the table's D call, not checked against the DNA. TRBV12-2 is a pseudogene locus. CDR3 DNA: TGTGCAAGTCGCTTGGACAGGGAGTATCAGCCCCAGCATTTT. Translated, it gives CASRLDREYQPQHF.